A selection of T cell receptor beta chains follows, all from one sample in a study of control samples from healthy donors and cancer patients. Generated by immunoSEQ multiplex PCR, the TCRdb table keeps only in-frame clones and is missing some. The sample yields 150,000 or so clones, around 88% seen once. The sample taken for sequencing was blood. All receptors come from a man aged 18 to 29 in good health. CDR3s include the opening cysteine and the closing phenylalanine or tryptophan. The D gene is left open where the match is weak. Only part of the rows carry a size: once, few, many, or a class if the clone is expanded.

J	size	V	D	DNA	CDR3
TRBJ1-5	once	TRBV6-5	-	TGTGCCAGCAGACGGGGTCTCGATCAGCCCCAGCATTTT	CASRRGLDQPQHF
TRBJ2-3	-	TRBV7-8	-	TGTGCCAGCAGCTTGGGTAGAGATACGCAGTATTTT	CASSLGRDTQYF
TRBJ1-1	-	TRBV4-3	-	TGCGCCAGCAGCCCCCAGAACAGGGTAACGGCTTTCTTT	CASSPQNRVTAFF
TRBJ1-6	-	TRBV30	-	TGTGCCTGGAGTCTGTTGAGACAGTACAATTCACCCCTCCACTTT	CAWSLLRQYNSPLHF
TRBJ1-1	-	TRBV5-4	TRBD1	TGTGCCAGCAGCTCACGGGCAGGGGGCGGGAACACTGAAGCTTTCTTT	CASSSRAGGGNTEAFF
TRBJ1-1	-	TRBV7-2	TRBD1	TGTGCCAGCAGCTCACAGGGGAAGGTGAACACTGAAGCTTTCTTT	CASSSQGKVNTEAFF
TRBJ2-7	-	TRBV4-2	-	TGTGCCAGCAGCCAAGATAACCCCAGGTCCGACGAGCAGTACTTC	CASSQDNPRSDEQYF
TRBJ2-7	-	TRBV7-2	TRBD1	TGTGCCAGCAGCTTAGATATTATCACAGGGGGCTCCTACGAGCAGTACTTC	CASSLDIITGGSYEQYF
TRBJ1-3	-	TRBV9	TRBD1	TGTGCCAGCAGCGTTGCAGGGGGCCTCTCTGGAAACACCATATATTTT	CASSVAGGLSGNTIYF
TRBJ2-3	many	TRBV30	TRBD1	TGTGCCTGGAGACAGGGGGCAGGAGATACGCAGTATTTT	CAWRQGAGDTQYF
TRBJ2-5	-	TRBV24-1	TRBD1	TGTGCCACCAGTGACCGCGGACAGGGGAGGGGAGAGACCCAGTACTTC	CATSDRGQGRGETQYF
TRBJ2-2	-	TRBV23-1	-	TGCGCCAGCCCCCTGGGCCGAAAGGGCACCGGGGAGCTGTTTTTT	CASPLGRKGTGELFF